This TCR beta chain was documented in a study of glioma-infiltrating T cells after dendritic cell vaccination (dated by TCRdb to the mid-2010s). About the investigation overall: A cohort of some 15 glioblastoma patients from Phase I and II dendritic cell vaccination trials was included, of whom 9 were newly diagnosed and 6 had recurrent disease. The vaccine consisted of monocyte-derived dendritic cells cultured less than 9 days with IL-4 and GM-CSF, then pulsed overnight with autologous tumor lysate. Survival after dendritic cell vaccination was correlated with TCR sequencing metrics such as TIL content and the overlap between tumor and blood repertoires. In glioblastoma patients vaccinated with dendritic cells, deep sequencing of TCR beta CDR3 regions served to measure the amount of tumor-infiltrating lymphocytes and to compare repertoires between tumor and blood. Each patient got three intradermal injections of the dendritic cell vaccine, spaced at biweekly intervals, in the arm below the axilla. Autologous tumor lysate-pulsed dendritic cell vaccination was administered to the patients between the early 2000s and the early 2010s. General study outcomes and caveats: TCR clonality showed no direct relationship with survival, which suggests that a diverse polyclonal response may be important. The cohort was small and heterogeneous, and full blood and tumor sets were available for few patients, with initial-recurrent tumor pairs available for even fewer patients. After dendritic cell vaccination, a higher estimated pretreatment TIL content predicted longer time to progression and longer overall survival. The three-group TCR overlap response model was described as speculative and requiring prospective validation.

Using the immunoSEQ assay, TCRB CDR3 regions were amplified from roughly 1.9 micrograms of genomic DNA, or from all available DNA when less than that was on hand. For multiplex PCR, 60 forward primers for TCR V beta segments and 13 reverse primers for J beta segments were used. To estimate the number of reads per starting template, synthetic control templates were added to each sample at limiting dilution. The Illumina HiSeq System generated sequencing reads of 87 bp. In the paper's pipeline: PCR and sequencing errors were removed by a nearest neighbor algorithm that merged closely related sequences. TCR overlap was measured as the percentage of unique tumor TCR beta sequences that were also present in the peripheral blood of the same patient. TCRdb retrieved this table from immuneACCESS and kept in-frame rearrangements only. Not all clones are present; in checked studies, unresolved V genes account for under half, and no reason is known for the remainder. For V, J and clone size, that table is used; D and trimming come from the DNA. The sample yields around 100,000 clones; 81% were counted once. The ten largest make up roughly 12% of the sample.

Selection of patients required sufficient residual fresh-frozen tumor tissue and over two years of available survival data. Molecular status otherwise varied across the glioblastoma patients, but none of them carried an isocitrate dehydrogenase mutation. PBMC collection took place before vaccination, two weeks after the third vaccination, and at tumor progression if progression occurred. The Qiagen DNeasy Blood extraction Kit was used for extraction of genomic DNA. In the case of this clone: No antigen is known for it. No base quality information exists; no much larger clone differs at one position.

The source was blood, collected before dendritic cell vaccination. This receptor was taken from a human donor with glioblastoma.

The DNA sequence follows: TGTGCCAGCAGCTTCGGACAGTCTAGCACAGATACGCAGTATTTT. This yields the protein CASSFGQSSTDTQYF. The chain links TRBV11-2 with TRBJ2-3; matching of 6 bases hints at TRBD1 as the D gene. The CDR3 runs 15 amino acids, cysteine and phenylalanine included. Only the CDR3 part of the read is kept: 45 bases, read in frame from the first base. V loses 3 bases of germline sequence and J loses 0 bases, and the interval between the two ends is 10 bases. For CDR1 and CDR2, the germline V gene lists SGHAT and FQNNGV.